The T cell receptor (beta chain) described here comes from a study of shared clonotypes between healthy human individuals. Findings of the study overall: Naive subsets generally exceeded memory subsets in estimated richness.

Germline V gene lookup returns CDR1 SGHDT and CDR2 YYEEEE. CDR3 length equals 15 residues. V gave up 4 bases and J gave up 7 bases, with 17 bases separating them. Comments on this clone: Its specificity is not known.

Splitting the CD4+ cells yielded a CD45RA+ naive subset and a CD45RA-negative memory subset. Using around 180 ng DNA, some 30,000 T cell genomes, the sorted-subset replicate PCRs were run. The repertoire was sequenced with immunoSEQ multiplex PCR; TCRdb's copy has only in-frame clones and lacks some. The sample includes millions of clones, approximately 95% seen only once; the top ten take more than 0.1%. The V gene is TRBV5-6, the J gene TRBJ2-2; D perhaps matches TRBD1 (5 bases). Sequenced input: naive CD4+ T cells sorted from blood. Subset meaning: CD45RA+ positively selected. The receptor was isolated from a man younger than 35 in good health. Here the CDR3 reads CASSHLRVVDGELFF. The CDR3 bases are TGTGCCAGCAGCCACCTCAGGGTCGTGGACGGGGAGCTGTTTTTT.